This paragraph reports one T cell receptor beta chain. The CDR3 is 14 residues long. Germline CDR1 is MDHEN and CDR2 is SYDVKM. Trimming left V 5 bases short and J 3 bases short, with 14 bases between. These data are taken from a study of blood T cells in healthy people across ages. The extraction recovered at least 5.5 micrograms of total RNA per sample. Primers used in a second PCR of about 7 to 11 cycles were a sample-barcoded 5' primer and a J-beta primer mix. MiXCR was run by TCRdb on the 5' RACE reads, yielding one entry per CDR3 protein. The sample yields just under 550,000 distinct CDR3 sequences, approximately 25% seen once. These data also formed part of another study, on T cells of mothers and their children. That source reports: A slight, non-significant increase in overlap was found for related mother-child pairs relative to unrelated pairs.

The sequence was obtained from a boy aged 5-17 years in good health. Sample: blood. The chain links TRBV28 to TRBJ2-7, with a weak D call TRBD1 (6 bases). In nucleotides, the CDR3 is TGTGCCAGCAGTAAACAGGGCCTGGGCTACGAGCAGTACTTC. It encodes CASSKQGLGYEQYF.